The 28 T cell receptor beta chains in this list originate from one sample, sequenced in a study of T-cell memory formation after mild COVID-19. A single record per CDR3 protein comes from TCRdb applying MiXCR to the 5' RACE reads. This sample carries a few hundred thousand distinct CDR3 sequences, about 22% of them seen once, and the ten largest clones take approximately 8%. Sequenced sample: PBMCs or a T cell subset sorted from them (not recorded which). These receptors were obtained from an adult woman who had mild COVID-19 (a few samples of this study predate the infection). Cell type and time point are not known.

This clonotype appeared a few times. DNA for the CDR3: TGTGCCAGCAGCTCGCTACAGGGGGGCCACGAGCAGTACTTC. Its translation is CASSSLQGGHEQYF. The J gene is TRBJ2-7, the V gene TRBV7-8, with TRBD1 matching over 8 bases. This CDR3 comprises 14 residues. Trimming removed 4 bases from V and 5 bases from J; junction bases left unmatched: 7. CDR1 and CDR2 (germline): SGHVS, FQNEAQ. The complete variable domain, with remaining parts taken from reference TRBV7-8 and TRBJ2-7, reads GAGVSQSPRYKVAKRGQDVALRCDPISGHVSLFWYQQALGQGPEFLTYFQNEAQLDKSGLPSDRFFAERPEGSVSTLKIQRTQQEDSAVYLCASSSLQGGHEQYFGPGTRLTVT.

This clonotype was counted between two and nine times. The chain couples TRBV7-9 to TRBJ1-2, with TRBD1 matching 9 bases. Germline loops: CDR1 SEHNR, CDR2 FQNEAQ (reference sequence). The CDR3 totals 17 residues. The V gene end was trimmed by 0 bases and the J gene end by 6 bases; junction bases not matched to a gene: 11. The CDR3 here is CASSLAGTGGASNGYTF. The CDR3 nucleotides are TGTGCCAGCAGCTTAGCGGGCACAGGGGGCGCATCGAATGGCTACACCTTC.

Only a few counts were recorded for this clonotype. The CDR3 DNA is TGTGCCAGTAGTGAAGGCTACTATGGCTACACCTTC. Its protein is CASSEGYYGYTF. This rearrangement joins TRBV19 to TRBJ1-2; no clear D. Germline values: CDR1 LNHDA, CDR2 SQIVND (reference sequence). The CDR3 length is 12 residues. V was shortened by 5 bases and J by 3 bases, with 7 bases between the two germline ends.

In this sample, this clonotype turned up a few times. This chain connects TRBV12-3 or TRBV12-4 to TRBJ2-7; D not resolved. The CDR3 totals 14 residues. V was pared by 5 bases and J by 11 bases, with 22 bases between. The CDR3 bases are TGTGCCAGCAGTCCGACTGAACGTATGGGCGTGGAGTACTTC. Protein sequence: CASSPTERMGVEYF.

This clonotype was counted a few times. The chain couples TRBV29-1 to TRBJ2-1; no clear D gene. This CDR3 region has 12 residues. Germline V lookup: CDR1 SQVTM, CDR2 ANQGSEA. CDR3 sequence reads: CVGWTAWNEQFF. As DNA, the CDR3 is TGCGTCGGGTGGACCGCGTGGAATGAGCAGTTCTTC.

The V and J genes are TRBV6-5 and TRBJ1-2; D not resolved. Trimming took off 0 bases at V and 5 bases at J, with 13 bases between the two ends. The CDR3 runs to 15 residues. Per germline, CDR1 MNHEY and CDR2 SVGAGI. The CDR3 DNA reads as TGTGCCAGCAGTTACTCTGCCCTAAGCCCATATGGCTACACCTTC. It codes for CASSYSALSPYGYTF.

This clonotype turned up a few times. One end of the junction fails to match germline, which may point to a read error. The chain links TRBV7-7 to TRBJ2-5, with D perhaps matching TRBD1 or TRBD2 (7 bases each). There are 14 residues in the CDR3. CDR1 SSHAT and CDR2 FNYEAQ come from the germline V gene (reference sequence). DNA for the CDR3: TGTGCTAGCAGCTCCACAGGGGAGGGGGAGACCCAGTACTTC. Amino acids: CASSSTGEGETQYF.

The rearrangement uses TRBV12-3 or TRBV12-4 and TRBJ1-4, with 10 bases lining up with TRBD1. The CDR3 spans 16 residues. V lost 4 bases to trimming and J lost 8 bases; unmatched junction nucleotides: 10. In nucleotides, the CDR3 is TGTGCCAGCAGTTCGTACCCGTTGACAGGGGGCGAAAAACTGTTTTTT. Encoded protein: CASSSYPLTGGEKLFF.

The V and J genes are TRBV5-1 and TRBJ2-5; the D gene is possibly TRBD2 (6 bases). This CDR3 is built from 15 residues. Germline V gene sequence: CDR1 SGHRS, CDR2 YFSETQ. The V gene lost 2 bases and the J gene lost 4 bases, with 15 bases spanning the gap. The CDR3 loop is CASSFSGVGRETQYF. The CDR3 DNA follows: TGCGCCAGCAGCTTCTCGGGGGTGGGGCGAGAGACCCAGTACTTC.

The chain employs TRBV11-2 and TRBJ2-5; no reliable D call. The CDR3 is 15 residues long. Per the germline V gene, CDR1 is SGHAT and CDR2 is FQNNGV. V was cut by 1 base and J by 5 bases, with 14 bases left in between. The chain's CDR3 is CASSLVWTVRETQYF. The CDR3 DNA follows: TGTGCCAGCAGCTTAGTTTGGACGGTCCGGGAGACCCAGTACTTC.

This chain links TRBV6-1 with TRBJ2-6; 8 nucleotides line up with TRBD1. CDR1 and CDR2 from the germline V gene are MNHNS and SASEGT. With V trimmed by 2 bases and J by 0 bases, 3 bases remained unmatched. The CDR3 contains 17 residues. CDR3 in amino acids: CASSEQGALSGANVLTF. CDR3 nucleotide sequence: TGTGCCAGCAGTGAACAGGGGGCCCTCTCTGGGGCCAACGTCCTGACTTTC.

This clonotype was counted a few times. This chain links TRBV7-9 with TRBJ2-3, with TRBD1 as a possible D gene (7 bases). Germline CDR1 and CDR2: SEHNR and FQNEAQ (reference sequence). The CDR3 spans 14 residues. V gave up 5 bases and J gave up 6 bases, with 15 bases separating them. In nucleotides, the CDR3 is TGTGCCAGCAGCATCCAGGGGGGCCCCGATACGCAGTATTTT. As protein: CASSIQGGPDTQYF.

This clonotype has more than one count but fewer than ten. V and J are TRBV27 and TRBJ2-2; D remains unclear. Trimming pared 5 bases from V and 6 bases from J, leaving 10 bases between. This CDR3 contains 13 residues. Germline lookup yields CDR1 MNHEY and CDR2 SMNVEV (reference sequence). DNA for the CDR3: TGTGCCAGCAGTCTAAGGCATGCCGGGGAGCTGTTTTTT. Translated, it gives CASSLRHAGELFF.

Comments on this clonotype: A junction end diverges from the germline sequence, so it may reflect a read error. The CDR3 sequence: CASSFHLTSGNNEQFF. The CDR3 bases are TGTGCAAGCAGTTTCCACCTGACTAGCGGGAACAATGAGCAGTTCTTC. The chain links TRBV27 to TRBJ2-1; 11 bases agree with TRBD2. Germline lookup yields CDR1 MNHEY and CDR2 SMNVEV (reference sequence). The CDR3 covers 16 residues.

The chain combines TRBV2 with TRBJ2-2; D tentatively fits TRBD1 or TRBD2 (5 bases each). The ends were cut back, 4 bases at V and 4 bases at J, with 10 bases in the middle. The CDR3 runs to 14 residues. The germline V gene encodes CDR1 SNHLY and CDR2 FYNNEI. Here the CDR3 DNA reads TGTGCCAGCAGTGCCCTAGGGACCACCGGGGAGCTGTTTTTT. Translating gives CASSALGTTGELFF. Combining the CDR3 with reference TRBV2 and TRBJ2-2 gives the whole variable domain EPEVTQTPSHQVTQMGQEVILRCVPISNHLYFYWYRQILGQKVEFLVSFYNNEISEKSEIFDDQFSVERPDGSNFTLKIRSTKLEDSAMYFCASSALGTTGELFFGEGSRLTVL.

This clonotype showed up many times. V is TRBV24-1 and J is TRBJ2-1; the match to TRBD2 covers 14 bases. Per germline, CDR1 KGHDR and CDR2 SFDVKD. This CDR3 has 15 residues. With 3 bases clipped from V and 9 bases from J, the junction kept 3 bases outside the gene matches. CDR3 coding DNA: TGTGCCACCAGTGATCCGGGACTAGCGGGAGTTGAGCAGTTCTTC. Its translation is CATSDPGLAGVEQFF.

This clonotype was counted at least ten times. The chain combines TRBV6-1 with TRBJ1-1, with D perhaps matching TRBD1 (5 bases). This CDR3 region has 13 residues. CDR1 and CDR2 from the germline V gene are MNHNS and SASEGT. The V and J ends lost 5 bases and 6 bases respectively, with 13 bases between them. The CDR3 DNA reads TGTGCCAGCAGTCCCCCAGGGAGCCCTGAAGCTTTCTTT. The encoded protein is CASSPPGSPEAFF.

In its sample, this clonotype was seen a few times. The V and J genes are TRBV11-1 and TRBJ2-7; 9 bases align to TRBD2. The CDR3 extends over 15 amino acids. From germline, CDR1 is SGHAT and CDR2 FQDESV (reference sequence). The V gene end was trimmed by 3 bases and the J gene end by 5 bases; junction bases not matched to a gene: 8. The CDR3 region is CASSFSTGLANEQYF. CDR3 nucleotides: TGTGCCAGCAGCTTCTCCACGGGACTAGCTAACGAGCAGTACTTC. Full variable domain (remainder filled in from reference TRBV11-1 and TRBJ2-7): EAEVAQSPRYKITEKSQAVAFWCDPISGHATLYWYRQILGQGPELLVQFQDESVVDDSQLPKDRFSAERLKGVDSTLKIQPAELGDSAMYLCASSFSTGLANEQYFGPGTRLTVT.

J is TRBJ2-6 and V is TRBV20-1; TRBD1 aligns across 9 bases. The CDR3 has 16 residues. V dropped 5 bases and J dropped 2; count of bases not matched to a gene: 7. Looked up from germline, CDR1 is DFQATT and CDR2 is SNEGSKA (reference sequence). The CDR3 loop is CSALGGQGAGANVLTF. The CDR3 nucleotides read TGCAGTGCTCTTGGGGGACAGGGAGCTGGGGCCAACGTCCTGACTTTC.

The chain recombines TRBV7-6 with TRBJ1-1; 9 positions agree with TRBD1. V trimming: 5 bases; J trimming: 5 bases; junction bases outside the gene matches: 9. From germline, CDR1 is SGHVS and CDR2 FNYEAQ. The CDR3 is 15 amino acids. CDR3 region: CASSPTGTGKTEAFF. The CDR3 nucleotides are TGTGCCAGCAGCCCTACGGGGACAGGGAAAACTGAAGCTTTCTTT.

This clonotype was seen a handful of times. The J gene is TRBJ1-2, the V gene TRBV5-1; 7 bases agree with TRBD1. The CDR3 runs 14 residues. Unmatched junction bases numbered 6, after V lost 4 bases and J lost 3 bases. Germline CDR1 reads SGHRS; CDR2 reads YFSETQ. The CDR3 DNA is TGCGCCAGCAGCGAGGCAGGGGGACACTATGGCTACACCTTC. Translated, it gives CASSEAGGHYGYTF.

In its sample, this clonotype was seen a few times. The chain uses TRBV7-3 and TRBJ2-2; 7 nucleotides line up with TRBD1. Germline CDR1 reads SGHTA; CDR2 reads FQGTGA. V lost 1 base and J lost 0; bases outside the gene matches: 2. This CDR3 is 16 amino acids long. In nucleotides, the CDR3 is TGTGCCAGCAGCTTAAGGGGGACAGCGAACACCGGGGAGCTGTTTTTT. Protein product: CASSLRGTANTGELFF.

Only a few counts were recorded for this clonotype. As DNA, the CDR3 is TGTGCCAGCTCACCCGACAAGGAGTACGAGCAGTACTTC. Protein: CASSPDKEYEQYF. The V and J genes are TRBV18 and TRBJ2-7; no firm D call. V lost 3 bases, J lost 4 bases, and 10 bases lay in between. This CDR3 has 13 residues. Germline CDR1 is KGHSH and CDR2 is LQKENI.

This chain joins TRBV19 and TRBJ2-7; TRBD1 is a possible D gene (6 bases). CDR1 and CDR2 (germline): LNHDA, SQIVND (reference sequence). The CDR3 has 13 amino acids. The DNA of the CDR3 is TGTGCGAGCACCGGGACATCTAACTACGAGCAGTACTTC. Amino acids: CASTGTSNYEQYF.

In its sample, this clonotype was seen a few times. CDR3 sequence reads: CASSLTGTLSTWDTEAFF. The CDR3 nucleotides are TGTGCCAGCAGCTTAACGGGCACCCTAAGTACGTGGGACACTGAAGCTTTCTTT. The chain couples TRBV7-3 to TRBJ1-1; D gene unclear. Trimming removed 0 bases from V and 3 bases from J, with 20 bases in between. The CDR3 extends over 18 amino acids. Germline CDR1 reads SGHTA; CDR2 reads FQGTGA.

This chain connects TRBV30 to TRBJ2-7, with D uncertain. From germline, CDR1 is GTSNPN and CDR2 SVGIG (reference sequence). The CDR3 totals 11 residues. Trimming removed 4 bases at V and 3 bases at J, with 7 bases between. The CDR3 spells CAWTQDYEQYF. The CDR3 nucleotides are TGTGCCTGGACCCAGGACTACGAGCAGTACTTC.

V is TRBV2 and J is TRBJ1-1; the D gene is possibly TRBD1 (5 bases). The CDR3 has 14 residues. The germline V and J ends were trimmed by 8 bases and 6 bases, with 19 bases remaining between them. The germline V gene encodes CDR1 SNHLY and CDR2 FYNNEI. The CDR3 region has the DNA TGTGCCAGCCCACTTGGAGGGGAGGACGCTGAAGCTTTCTTT. It yields the protein CASPLGGEDAEAFF.

The CDR3 sequence: CASSLKDRASPLHF. The CDR3 coding sequence is TGTGCCAGCAGCTTAAAGGACAGGGCTTCACCCCTCCACTTT. The V and J genes are TRBV7-2 and TRBJ1-6, with 8 bases fitting TRBD1. With V trimmed by 2 bases and J by 9 bases, 3 bases remained unmatched. The CDR3 extends over 14 amino acids. In germline, CDR1 is SGHTA, CDR2 FQGNSA.